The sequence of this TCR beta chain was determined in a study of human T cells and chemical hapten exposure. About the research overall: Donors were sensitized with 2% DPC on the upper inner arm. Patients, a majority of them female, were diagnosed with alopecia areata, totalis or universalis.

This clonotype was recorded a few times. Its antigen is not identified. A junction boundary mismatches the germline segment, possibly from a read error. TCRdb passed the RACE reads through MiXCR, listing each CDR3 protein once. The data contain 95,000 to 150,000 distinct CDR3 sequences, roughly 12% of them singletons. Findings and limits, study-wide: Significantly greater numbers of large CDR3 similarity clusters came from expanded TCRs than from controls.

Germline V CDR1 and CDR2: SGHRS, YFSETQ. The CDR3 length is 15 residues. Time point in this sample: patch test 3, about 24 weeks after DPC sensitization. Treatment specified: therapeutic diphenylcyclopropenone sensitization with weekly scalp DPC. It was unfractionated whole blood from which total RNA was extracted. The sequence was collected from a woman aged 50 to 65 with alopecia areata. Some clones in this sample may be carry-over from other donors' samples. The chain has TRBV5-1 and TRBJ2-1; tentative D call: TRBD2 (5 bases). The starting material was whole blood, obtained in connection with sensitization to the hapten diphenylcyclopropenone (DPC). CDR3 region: CASSLSSVGYNEQLF. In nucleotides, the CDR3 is TGCGCCAGCAGCTTAAGTAGCGTCGGGTACAATGAGCAGCTCTTC.